These T cell receptor beta chains were read from a single sample in a study of shared clonotypes between healthy human individuals. The method was immunoSEQ multiplex PCR; TCRdb's version includes in-frame clones alone and lacks a portion of them. The table shows about 2,200,000 clones, with around 93% occurring only once. The sequencing sample was made of naive CD8+ T cells from PBMCs. These receptors were collected from a man between 18 and 29 years old in good health. Some clones in this sample may be carry-over from other donors' samples. Both conserved end residues are part of each CDR3. Fields, in order: D gene, J gene, V gene, clone size, CDR3 DNA, CDR3 protein. D genes are given only for firm matches. Clone size is stated in some rows and not others, as once, few, many or a class when expanded.

.	TRBJ2-7	TRBV14	.	TGTGCCAGCAGCCAAACTACCCTGGCCTCTGGGGAGCAGTACTTC	CASSQTTLASGEQYF
.	TRBJ2-7	TRBV11-2	.	TGTGCCAGCAGCTTAGGGCTAGTCTTGGAGGAGCAGTACTTC	CASSLGLVLEEQYF
.	TRBJ1-5	TRBV10-3	.	TGTGCCATCAGTACCAGTGGGACCCCCAATCAGCCCCAGCATTTT	CAISTSGTPNQPQHF
TRBD1	TRBJ1-5	TRBV28	.	TGTGCCAGCAGTCTCCGGGACAGGATACAGCCCCAGCATTTT	CASSLRDRIQPQHF
TRBD1	TRBJ1-2	TRBV2	.	TGTGCCAGCAGTGACAGGGGGGGATTCTATGGCTACACCTTC	CASSDRGGFYGYTF
TRBD2	TRBJ2-1	TRBV30	once	TGTGCCTGGACTTCCCCCTCTTTAGCGGGAGGGCCACATGAGCAGTTCTTC	CAWTSPSLAGGPHEQFF
TRBD2	TRBJ2-3	TRBV7-8	.	TGTGCCAGCAGCTTAGTTTTTGGGACTAGCGATTTTAGCACAGATACGCAGTATTTT	CASSLVFGTSDFSTDTQYF
.	TRBJ2-7	TRBV29-1	.	TGCAGCGTTGAAGATGACACTAGATACTACGAGCAGTACTTC	CSVEDDTRYYEQYF
.	TRBJ1-2	TRBV10-2	.	TGCGCCAGCAGTGAATACAGAGGCGCTAACTATGGCTACACCTTC	CASSEYRGANYGYTF
.	TRBJ2-3	TRBV27	.	TGTGCCAGCAGTCCGGACCCTAGCCGGGAAGGAGCAGATACGCAGTATTTT	CASSPDPSREGADTQYF
.	TRBJ1-6	TRBV28	.	TGTGCCAGCAGTTCAGGGTTGTCCGCCTATAATTCACCCCTCCACTTT	CASSSGLSAYNSPLHF
.	TRBJ2-2	TRBV10-2	.	TGCGCCAGCACCGACACCGGGGAGCTGTTTTTT	CASTDTGELFF
TRBD2	TRBJ2-1	TRBV11-2	.	TGTGCCAGCAGCTCTCGGACTAGCGCGAATTACAATGAGCAGTTCTTC	CASSSRTSANYNEQFF
.	TRBJ2-1	TRBV27	.	TGTGCCAGCAGTTTAATCATGGGCTACGAGCAGTTCTTC	CASSLIMGYEQFF
.	TRBJ2-4	TRBV14	.	TGTGCCAGCAGCCAAAGGATTGGACCGGCCAAAAACATTCAGTACTTC	CASSQRIGPAKNIQYF
.	TRBJ1-1	TRBV7-4	.	TGTGCCAGCAGCTTAGGAGGAGGGGGGATGAACACTGAAGCTTTCTTT	CASSLGGGGMNTEAFF
.	TRBJ1-1	TRBV27	.	TGTGCCAGCAGTTTCGTATCGCGGCAAACTGAAGCTTTCTTT	CASSFVSRQTEAFF
TRBD2	TRBJ2-2	TRBV27	.	TGTGCCAGCAGCCAACGCGGACTAGCGGGAGTTGACGGGGAGCTGTTTTTT	CASSQRGLAGVDGELFF
.	TRBJ1-2	TRBV2	.	TGTGCCAGCAGGGACACAGGGAATCGTAACTATGGCTACACCTTC	CASRDTGNRNYGYTF
.	TRBJ2-1	TRBV6-6	.	TGTGCCAGCAGTCCCGGACTCCTGAGCTCCTACAATGAGCAGTTCTTC	CASSPGLLSSYNEQFF
TRBD2	TRBJ2-1	TRBV2	.	TGTGCCAGCAGTGCGGGTAGCGGGAGGTACAATGAGCAGTTCTTC	CASSAGSGRYNEQFF
.	TRBJ2-7	TRBV28	.	TGTGCCAGCAGTGTCGCAGGACCGGGCGAGCAGTACTTC	CASSVAGPGEQYF
.	TRBJ2-5	TRBV6-5	.	TGTGCCAGCAGTTACGGCGCAGCACTACAAGAGACCCAGTACTTC	CASSYGAALQETQYF
.	TRBJ2-7	TRBV27	.	TGTGCCAGCAGTTTATTGGCAGGGGCTTCCCTACGAGAGCAGTACTTC	CASSLLAGASLREQYF
.	TRBJ1-1	TRBV9	.	TGTGCCAGCAGCGCTGGGGGGGGCACTGAAGCTTTCTTT	CASSAGGGTEAFF
.	TRBJ2-5	TRBV27	.	TGTGCCAGCAGTCCGAAGGACGAAGAGACCCAGTACTTC	CASSPKDEETQYF
.	TRBJ2-7	TRBV27	.	TGTGCCAGCAGTTCCACCAACCCCTACGAGCAGTACTTC	CASSSTNPYEQYF
.	TRBJ2-7	TRBV6-1	once	TGTGCCAGCAGTGAACAGCCAATTAGCACAACCTCCTACGAGCAGTACTTC	CASSEQPISTTSYEQYF
TRBD2	TRBJ2-7	TRBV25-1	once	TGTGCCAGCTCCGGGACTATTGAATCCTACGAGCAGTACTTC	CASSGTIESYEQYF
.	TRBJ2-7	TRBV9	.	TGTGCCAGCAGCGCGGGAGCCAGGGGCTACGAGCAGTACTTC	CASSAGARGYEQYF
.	TRBJ2-3	TRBV9	.	TGTGCCAGCAGCCCCCATTCGGGACGGTACATGACAGATACGCAGTATTTT	CASSPHSGRYMTDTQYF